This TCR beta chain was found in a study of neurological immune-mediated disorders. Using its own MiXCR run on the 5' RACE reads, TCRdb lists one record per CDR3 protein. This sample yields about 27,000 distinct CDR3 sequences, of which 21% are seen a single time; 16% belongs to the top ten. This CDR3 spans 15 amino acids. Germline lookup yields CDR1 KGHSH and CDR2 LQKENI. The V gene end was trimmed by 5 bases and the J gene end by 2 bases; junction bases not matched to a gene: 3. This clonotype has ten or more counts. This chain connects TRBV18 to TRBJ1-5; 10 bases are shared with TRBD1. This clonotype was obtained from a woman aged 55-69 years in good health. Sequenced input: PBMCs. The CDR3 region has the DNA TGTGCCAGCTCAGCCGGGACAGGGGGCAATCAGCCCCAGCATTTT. Amino acid sequence: CASSAGTGGNQPQHF.